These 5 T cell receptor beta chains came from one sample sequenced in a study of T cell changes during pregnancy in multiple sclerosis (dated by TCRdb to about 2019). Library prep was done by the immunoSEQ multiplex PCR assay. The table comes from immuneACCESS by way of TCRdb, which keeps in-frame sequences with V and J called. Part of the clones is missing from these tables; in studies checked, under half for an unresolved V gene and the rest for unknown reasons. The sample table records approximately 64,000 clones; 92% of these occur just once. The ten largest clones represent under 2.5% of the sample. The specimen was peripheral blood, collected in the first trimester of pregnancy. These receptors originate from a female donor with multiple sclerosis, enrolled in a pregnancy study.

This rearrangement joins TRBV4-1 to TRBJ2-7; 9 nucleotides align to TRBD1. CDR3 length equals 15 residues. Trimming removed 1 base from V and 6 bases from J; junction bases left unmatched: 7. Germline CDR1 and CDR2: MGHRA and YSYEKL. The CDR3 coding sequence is TGCGCCAGCAGCCAAGGCCCGTGGGACAGGGCCGAGCAGTACTTC. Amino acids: CASSQGPWDRAEQYF.

The CDR3 DNA sequence: TGCGCCAGCAGCCTAAGCGTCTCCCCCGAGACCCAGTACTTC. This encodes CASSLSVSPETQYF. The rearrangement joins TRBV4-3 to TRBJ2-5; D gene ambiguous. Germline CDR1 LGHNA, CDR2 YSLEER. CDR3 length: 14 amino acids. V was cut by 4 bases and J by 5 bases, with 14 bases left in between.

The CDR3 DNA is TGTGCCAGCAGTTTAATAACTTGGGAGCGGGAGGCTCTCTACGAGCAGTACTTC. Residues: CASSLITWEREALYEQYF. The rearrangement joins TRBV28 to TRBJ2-7, with 9 bases that match TRBD2. Trimming cost V 2 bases and J 3 bases; bases outside gene matches: 14. CDR1 and CDR2 from the germline V gene are MDHEN and SYDVKM. The CDR3 consists of 18 residues.

CDR3 protein: CASSFFSGELFF. In nucleotides, the CDR3 is TGTGCCAGCAGCTTTTTCTCCGGGGAGCTGTTTTTT. The chain links TRBV7-9 to TRBJ2-2; D remains unclear. Trimming took 3 bases from V and 6 from J, leaving 5 bases between them. This CDR3 spans 12 amino acids. Looked up from germline, CDR1 is SEHNR and CDR2 is FQNEAQ (reference sequence).

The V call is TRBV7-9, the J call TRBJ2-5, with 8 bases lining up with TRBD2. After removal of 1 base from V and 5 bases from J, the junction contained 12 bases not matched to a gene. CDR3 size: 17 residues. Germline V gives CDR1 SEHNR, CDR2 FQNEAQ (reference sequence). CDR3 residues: CASSLGETGGRGETQYF. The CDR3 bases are TGTGCCAGCAGCTTAGGAGAAACGGGAGGGAGGGGTGAGACCCAGTACTTC.